This entry features one TCR beta chain sequence. The data originate from a study of blood T cell repertoires in COVID-19. CDR1 is SGHKS and CDR2 is YYEKEE in the germline V gene (reference sequence). The CDR3 runs 13 residues. The V and J ends lost 4 bases and 5 bases respectively, with 12 bases between them. Clones were read by immunoSEQ multiplex PCR, and TCRdb kept only the in-frame ones, dropping some. This sample has 100,000 to 150,000 clones, with approximately 89% found just once. V is TRBV5-5 and J is TRBJ2-5; D is unresolved. Sequenced input: peripheral blood. This TCR was recovered from a woman aged 55-69 years with acute or convalescent COVID-19. CDR3 protein: CASSVEWAETQYF. CDR3 nucleotide sequence: TGTGCCAGCAGCGTTGAGTGGGCGGAGACCCAGTACTTC.